This record concerns one TCR beta chain sequence. What this receptor recognizes is not known. It has no much larger one-base neighbor in the sample; base qualities were not kept. The immunoSEQ Assay, a bias-controlled multiplex PCR, was used to amplify TCRbeta CDR3 regions from genomic DNA. The authors processed their data as follows. Nucleated cell counts per sample were estimated from amplification of reference gene primers within the assay. Sequence reads were collapsed and filtered to measure the absolute abundance of every unique TCRbeta CDR3 rearrangement. For each sample, productive Simpson clonality was calculated as the square root of Simpson's diversity index across productive rearrangements. Here the immuneACCESS table is served through TCRdb, limited to in-frame sequences with V and J called. Missing clones are a known gap in these copies; in checked studies unresolved V genes cover under half, and the rest lacks a known reason. For V, J and clone size, that table is used; D and trimming come from the DNA. The table for this sample lists over 250,000 clones; 80% to 90% of them were counted only once. The ten largest clones capture approximately 10% of the sample.

This sample was included in a study of blood T cell repertoires in COVID-19 (dated by TCRdb to the early 2020s). For context, the study as a whole: Samples from collaborators originated in the United States, Italy and Spain and spanned both the acute and convalescent phases of COVID-19. The prospective study material was composed of cDNA or gDNA derived from T cells, B-cell-depleted T cells, or PBMCs. Subjects who had been exposed to COVID-19, were actively infected with it, or had recovered from it provided the deeply sampled blood TCRbeta repertoires that made up the dataset. The repertoires were made available in a free public database intended to serve as a resource for research on the immune response to SARS-CoV-2. The samples were drawn from two sources: the first 160 participants of the ongoing ImmuneRACE study, and about 1,300 subjects contributed by 6 global collaborators. Sample metadata almost always included a de-identified subject ID, COVID-19 status, age in years and sex. Where HLA class I and class II types were available, the types were taken from metadata supplied by the sample provider, not from assay-based typing.

For CDR1 and CDR2, the germline V gene (reference sequence) lists LNHDA and SQIVND. The junction carries 16 bases between V and J, which are trimmed by 0 bases and 16 bases respectively. Its CDR3 holds 13 amino acids, cysteine through phenylalanine. The DNA shown is the 39-base CDR3, in frame from base 1. Overall results and qualifications from the work: The amount of clinical and demographic metadata varied by source and participant and was provided uncurated.

Another Seattle source contributed samples from volunteer blood donors who had recovered from COVID-19. Each collaborating institution followed its own protocols to collect whole blood in K2EDTA tubes. Collaborator samples were shipped for TCRbeta analysis as frozen whole blood, isolated PBMCs, or DNA extracted from either sample type. The rearranged chain carries TRBV19 and TRBJ1-3, with the D gene not clear enough to name. The source material was peripheral blood. This receptor was obtained from a woman aged 45-59 years who had recovered from COVID-19. The nucleotide sequence is given as TGTGCCAGTAGTATAGACTTGGAGCACGCTGTGTATTTT. This gives the protein CASSIDLEHAVYF.